These 9 T cell receptor beta chains originate from one sample sequenced in a study of Ad26.COV2.S vaccination and SARS-CoV-2 variants. TCRdb's copy holds only in-frame clones and misses some; the assay was immunoSEQ multiplex PCR. Of roughly 380,000 clones detected, about 90% appear once; the ten largest clones hold around 4%. The specimen comprised peripheral blood, sampled after recovery from COVID-19. Source of these receptors: a human donor who had recovered from COVID-19.

This sequence joins TRBV6-5 and TRBJ2-5; D is unresolved. With 4 bases removed from V and 1 base from J, the gap between germline ends came to 10 bases. The CDR3 is made up of 14 amino acids. CDR1 MNHEY and CDR2 SVGAGI come from the germline V gene. The CDR3 reads CASSFGSSQETQYF. CDR3 nucleotides: TGTGCCAGCAGTTTTGGCAGCAGCCAAGAGACCCAGTACTTC.

This clone occurred once. The V call is TRBV11-2, the J call TRBJ1-2; D not resolved. This CDR3 has 14 residues. Trimming left V 2 bases short and J 2 bases short, with 9 bases between. In germline, CDR1 is SGHAT, CDR2 FQNNGV. The CDR3 here is CASSLSWQNYGYTF. The CDR3 region has the DNA TGTGCCAGCAGCTTATCGTGGCAGAACTATGGCTACACCTTC. The full variable domain, completed using reference TRBV11-2 and TRBJ1-2, is EAGVAQSPRYKIIEKRQSVAFWCNPISGHATLYWYQQILGQGPKLLIQFQNNGVVDDSQLPKDRFSAERLKGVDSTLKIQPAKLEDSAVYLCASSLSWQNYGYTFGSGTRLTVV.

This CDR3 is CASSLDRGMDTEAFF. CDR3 nucleotide sequence: TGCGCCAGCAGCTTGGACAGGGGGATGGACACTGAAGCTTTCTTT. The V and J genes are TRBV5-1 and TRBJ1-1, with 8 bases identical to TRBD1. V was clipped by 0 bases and J by 3 bases; unmatched bases: 4. CDR3 length equals 15 residues. The germline gives CDR1 SGHRS, CDR2 YFSETQ.

The rearrangement links TRBV12-3 or TRBV12-4 to TRBJ1-2; D uncertain. This CDR3 region has 11 residues. The V end lost 10 bases, the J end lost 4 bases, and 10 bases lay between the germline ends. The CDR3 sequence is CATWAGYGYTF. The CDR3, as DNA: TGTGCCACGTGGGCGGGCTATGGCTACACCTTC.

The V call is TRBV4-1, the J call TRBJ1-6, with TRBD1 matching 8 bases. This CDR3 is 16 amino acids long. With 2 bases clipped from V and 10 bases from J, the junction kept 10 bases outside the gene matches. CDR1 MGHRA and CDR2 YSYEKL come from the germline V gene. The CDR3 DNA follows: TGCGCCAGCAGCCAACCAGAACGGACAGGGAACTCACCCCTCCACTTT. Amino acids: CASSQPERTGNSPLHF.

V usage is TRBV2 and J usage is TRBJ2-1; the D gene could be TRBD1 or TRBD2 (6 bases each). This CDR3 has 13 residues. Germline CDR1 and CDR2: SNHLY and FYNNEI. Trimming left V 2 bases short and J 12 bases short, with 14 bases between. CDR3: CASSEYVGGPQFF. The CDR3 DNA reads as TGTGCCAGCAGTGAATACGTAGGGGGGCCGCAGTTCTTC.

This CDR3 is CASSITGAQGNQPQHF. The CDR3 nucleotides are TGTGCCAGTAGTATCACAGGGGCACAGGGCAATCAGCCCCAGCATTTT. The genes are TRBV19 and TRBJ1-5, with 7 bases identical to TRBD1. The ends lost 3 bases at V and 2 bases at J; junction bases unmatched: 7. The CDR3 sequence is 16 residues long. Germline V gene sequence: CDR1 LNHDA, CDR2 SQIVND (reference sequence).

This chain uses TRBV5-1 with TRBJ1-1; D unclear. The germline CDR1 and CDR2 sequences are SGHRS and YFSETQ. V shed 0 bases and J shed 4 bases, with 13 bases lying between them. The CDR3 runs 15 residues. The CDR3 coding sequence is TGCGCCAGCAGCTTGGCGGGGATGAGGAGCACTGAAGCTTTCTTT. Residues: CASSLAGMRSTEAFF.

CDR3: CASSPDGRGLEQYF. The CDR3 coding sequence is TGCGCCAGCAGCCCGGACGGGAGGGGTCTCGAGCAGTACTTC. The V gene is TRBV5-1, the J gene TRBJ2-7; 8 positions match TRBD2. The CDR3 sequence is 14 residues long. Germline V CDR1 and CDR2: SGHRS, YFSETQ. The V and J ends lost 4 bases and 6 bases, in that order; junction bases with no gene match: 9. The variable domain in full, completed from reference TRBV5-1 and TRBJ2-7, reads KAGVTQTPRYLIKTRGQQVTLSCSPISGHRSVSWYQQTPGQGLQFLFEYFSETQRNKGNFPGRFSGRQFSNSRSEMNVSTLELGDSALYLCASSPDGRGLEQYFGPGTRLTVT.